This TCR beta chain comes out of a study of blood T cell repertoires in COVID-19. Study-level information: Samples came from the United States, Italy and Spain, spanning acute and convalescent COVID-19. From T cells, B-cell-depleted T cells, or PBMCs came the material, which was cDNA or gDNA.

V dropped 6 bases and J dropped 5 bases, with 14 bases sitting between them. The CDR3 runs 13 residues. The germline gives CDR1 WNHNN, CDR2 SYGVQD (reference sequence). One Seattle source followed patients from active infection through their disease course. Original analysis: From reference gene primer amplification, estimates of nucleated cell counts were derived. The assay was immunoSEQ multiplex PCR, and TCRdb's table has in-frame clones only and misses some. That table is the source of V, J and clone size, and D and trimming were worked out from the DNA. The data hold 250,000 to 350,000 clones, with about nine tenths observed a single time.

This TCR was sampled from a woman in her twenties or thirties with COVID-19, enrolled during active disease. The chain uses TRBV10-1 and TRBJ2-7; maybe TRBD2 (6 bases). Sequenced: peripheral blood. DNA for the CDR3: TGCGCCAGCAGACCCAGCGGAGGGAACGAGCAGTACTTC. The encoded protein is CASRPSGGNEQYF.